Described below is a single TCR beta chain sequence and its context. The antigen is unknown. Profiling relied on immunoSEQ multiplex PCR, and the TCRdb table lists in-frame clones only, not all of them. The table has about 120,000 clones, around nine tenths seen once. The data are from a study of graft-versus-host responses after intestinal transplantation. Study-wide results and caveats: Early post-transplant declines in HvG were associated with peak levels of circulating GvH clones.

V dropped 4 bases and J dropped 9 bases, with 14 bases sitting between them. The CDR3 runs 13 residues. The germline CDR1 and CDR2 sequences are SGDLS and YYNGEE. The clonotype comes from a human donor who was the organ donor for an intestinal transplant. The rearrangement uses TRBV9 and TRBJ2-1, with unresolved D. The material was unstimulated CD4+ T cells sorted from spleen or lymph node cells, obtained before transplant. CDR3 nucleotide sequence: TGTGCCAGCAGCCCCCCGCTGGGTAGTGAGCAGTTCTTC. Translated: CASSPPLGSEQFF.